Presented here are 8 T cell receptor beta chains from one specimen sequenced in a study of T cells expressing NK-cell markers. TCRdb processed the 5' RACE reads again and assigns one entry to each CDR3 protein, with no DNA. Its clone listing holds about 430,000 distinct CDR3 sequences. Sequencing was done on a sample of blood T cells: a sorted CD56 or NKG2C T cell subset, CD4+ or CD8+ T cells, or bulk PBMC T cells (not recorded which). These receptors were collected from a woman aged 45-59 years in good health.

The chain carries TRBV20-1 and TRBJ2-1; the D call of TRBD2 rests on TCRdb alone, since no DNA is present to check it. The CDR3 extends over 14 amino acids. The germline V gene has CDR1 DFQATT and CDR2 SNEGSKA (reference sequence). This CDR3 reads CSAVGTRTNNEQFF.

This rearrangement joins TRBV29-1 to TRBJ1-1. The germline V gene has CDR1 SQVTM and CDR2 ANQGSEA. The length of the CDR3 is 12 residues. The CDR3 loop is CRKLWSHTEAFF.

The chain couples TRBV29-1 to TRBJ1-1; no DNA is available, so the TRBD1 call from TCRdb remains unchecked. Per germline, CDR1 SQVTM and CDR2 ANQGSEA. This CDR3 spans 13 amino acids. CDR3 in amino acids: CSGETGVWAEAFF.

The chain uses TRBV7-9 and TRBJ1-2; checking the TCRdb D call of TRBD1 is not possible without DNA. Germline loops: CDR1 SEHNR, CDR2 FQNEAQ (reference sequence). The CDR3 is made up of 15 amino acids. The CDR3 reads CASSWAGTGGRGYTF.

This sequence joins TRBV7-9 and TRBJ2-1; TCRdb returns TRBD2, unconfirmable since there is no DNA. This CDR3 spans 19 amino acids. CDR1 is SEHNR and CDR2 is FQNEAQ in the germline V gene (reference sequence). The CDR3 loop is CASSPSGVWSSGRVNEQFF.

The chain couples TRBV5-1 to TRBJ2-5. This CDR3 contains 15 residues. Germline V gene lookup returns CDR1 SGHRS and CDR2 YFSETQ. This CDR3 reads CASSPGHSVPQAQYF.

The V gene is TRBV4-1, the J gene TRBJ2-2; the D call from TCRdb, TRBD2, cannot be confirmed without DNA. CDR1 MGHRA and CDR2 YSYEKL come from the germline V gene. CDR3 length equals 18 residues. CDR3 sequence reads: CASRQFRGLATNTGELFF.

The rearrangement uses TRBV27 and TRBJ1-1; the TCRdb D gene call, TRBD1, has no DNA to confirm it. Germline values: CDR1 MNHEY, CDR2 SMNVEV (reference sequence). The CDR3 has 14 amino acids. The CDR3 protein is CASRLHRGNTEAFF.